This T cell receptor (beta chain) stems from a study of OX40 agonist ivuxolimab in advanced cancers. General study points: The antigen specificity of the peripheral T cells (those that were expanded) was not determined.

Profiling relied on immunoSEQ multiplex PCR, and the TCRdb table lists in-frame clones only, not all of them. The repertoire holds tens of thousands of clones, with approximately 80% as singletons. V shed 5 bases and J shed 8 bases, with 10 bases lying between them. CDR3 length equals 12 residues. Germline CDR1 reads MDHEN; CDR2 reads SYDVKM. A note on this clone: Its antigen remains unknown.

The genes are TRBV28 and TRBJ2-1, with D unclear. The receptor comes from an adult with an advanced solid tumor such as melanoma, head and neck, liver or kidney cancer. The sequences come from CD4+ or CD8+ T cells sorted from blood, collected in a trial of the OX40 agonist ivuxolimab. CDR3 sequence: CASSQRLDEQFF. CDR3 DNA: TGTGCCAGCAGTCAACGGTTGGATGAGCAGTTCTTC.